This T cell receptor beta chain is from a study of blood T cells in healthy people across ages. A second PCR, run for roughly 7 to 12 cycles, used a sample-barcoded 5' primer plus a J-beta primer mix. TCRdb recomputed calls from the 5' RACE reads with MiXCR, one row per CDR3 protein. The table has about 640,000 distinct CDR3 sequences, approximately 50% seen once; the top ten hold approximately 40%. Germline CDR1 DFQATT, CDR2 SNEGSKA (reference sequence). V was shortened by 5 bases and J by 14 bases, with 13 bases between the two germline ends. This CDR3 has 11 residues. This receptor was taken from a man in his sixties in good health. V and J are TRBV20-1 and TRBJ1-6; D gene unclear. Sequenced sample: blood. In DNA, the CDR3 is TGCAGTGCTCCCGGGATCTCGTCCCTCCACTTT. As protein: CSAPGISSLHF.